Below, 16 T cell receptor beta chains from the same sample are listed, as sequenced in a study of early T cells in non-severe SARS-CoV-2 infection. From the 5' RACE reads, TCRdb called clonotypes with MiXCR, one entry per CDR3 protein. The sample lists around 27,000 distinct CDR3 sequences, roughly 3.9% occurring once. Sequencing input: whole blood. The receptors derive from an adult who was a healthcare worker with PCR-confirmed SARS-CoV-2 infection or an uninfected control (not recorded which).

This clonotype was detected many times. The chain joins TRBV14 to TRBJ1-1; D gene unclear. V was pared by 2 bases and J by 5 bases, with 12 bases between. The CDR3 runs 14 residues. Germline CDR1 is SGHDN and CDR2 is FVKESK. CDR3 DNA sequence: TGTGCCAGCAGCCAATTGGCAGGAGGGACTGAAGCTTTCTTT. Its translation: CASSQLAGGTEAFF.

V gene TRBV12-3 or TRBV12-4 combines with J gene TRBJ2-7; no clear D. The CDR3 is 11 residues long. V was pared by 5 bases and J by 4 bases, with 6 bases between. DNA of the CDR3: TGTGCCAGCAGTAACAAGTACGAGCAGTACTTC. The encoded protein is CASSNKYEQYF.

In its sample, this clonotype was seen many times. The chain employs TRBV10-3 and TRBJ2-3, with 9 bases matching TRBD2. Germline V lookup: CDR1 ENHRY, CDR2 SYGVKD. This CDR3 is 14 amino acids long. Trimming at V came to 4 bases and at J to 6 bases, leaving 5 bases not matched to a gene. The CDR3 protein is CAISVAGVWDTQYF. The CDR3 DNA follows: TGTGCCATCAGTGTAGCGGGAGTGTGGGATACGCAGTATTTT.

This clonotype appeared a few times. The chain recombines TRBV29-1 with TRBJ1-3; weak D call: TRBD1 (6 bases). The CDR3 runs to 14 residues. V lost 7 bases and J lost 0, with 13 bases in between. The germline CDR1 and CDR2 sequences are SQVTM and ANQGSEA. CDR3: CSARGDTSGNTIYF. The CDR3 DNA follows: TGCAGCGCTCGGGGGGACACCTCTGGAAACACCATATATTTT.

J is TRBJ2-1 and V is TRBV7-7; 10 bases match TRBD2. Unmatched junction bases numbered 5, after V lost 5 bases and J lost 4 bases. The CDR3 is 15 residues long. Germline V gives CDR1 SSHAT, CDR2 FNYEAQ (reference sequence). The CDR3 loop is CASSVGTSAYNEQFF. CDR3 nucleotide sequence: TGTGCCAGCAGCGTGGGGACTAGCGCTTACAATGAGCAGTTCTTC.

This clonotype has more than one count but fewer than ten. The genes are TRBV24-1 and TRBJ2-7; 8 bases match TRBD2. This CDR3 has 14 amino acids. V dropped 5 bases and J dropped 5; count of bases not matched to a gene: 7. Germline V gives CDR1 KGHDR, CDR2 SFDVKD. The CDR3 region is CATSGTSLRDEQYF. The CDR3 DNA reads TGTGCCACCAGTGGGACTAGCCTTCGGGACGAGCAGTACTTC.

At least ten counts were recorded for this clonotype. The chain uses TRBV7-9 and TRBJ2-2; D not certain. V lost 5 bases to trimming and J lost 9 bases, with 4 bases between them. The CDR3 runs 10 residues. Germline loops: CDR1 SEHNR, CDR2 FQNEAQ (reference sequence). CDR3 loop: CASSPRELFF. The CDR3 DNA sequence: TGTGCCAGCAGCCCGCGGGAGCTGTTTTTT.

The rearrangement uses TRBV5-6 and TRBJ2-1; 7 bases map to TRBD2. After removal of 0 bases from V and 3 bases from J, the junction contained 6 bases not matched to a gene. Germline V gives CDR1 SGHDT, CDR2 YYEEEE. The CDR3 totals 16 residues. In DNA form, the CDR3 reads TGTGCCAGCAGCTTGGGTGTCCTAGCGGACTACAATGAGCAGTTCTTC. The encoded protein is CASSLGVLADYNEQFF.

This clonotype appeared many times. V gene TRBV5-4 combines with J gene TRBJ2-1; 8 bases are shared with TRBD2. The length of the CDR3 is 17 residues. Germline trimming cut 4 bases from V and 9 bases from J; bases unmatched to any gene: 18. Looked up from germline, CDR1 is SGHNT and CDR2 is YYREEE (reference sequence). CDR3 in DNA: TGTGCCAGCAGCCTCCCGGGGGGAGCGGGAGCTCGCGGTGAGCAGTTCTTC. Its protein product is CASSLPGGAGARGEQFF.

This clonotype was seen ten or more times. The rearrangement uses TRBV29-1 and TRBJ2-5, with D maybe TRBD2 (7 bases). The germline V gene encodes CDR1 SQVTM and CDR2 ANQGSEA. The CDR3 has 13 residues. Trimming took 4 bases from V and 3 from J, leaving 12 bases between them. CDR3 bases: TGCAGCGTTGTAGGGGGGGTTAAAGAGACCCAGTACTTC. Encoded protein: CSVVGGVKETQYF.

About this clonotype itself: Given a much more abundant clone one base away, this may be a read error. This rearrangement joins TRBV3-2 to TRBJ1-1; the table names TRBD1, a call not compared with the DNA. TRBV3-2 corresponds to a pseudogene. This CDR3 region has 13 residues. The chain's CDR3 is CASCLRGGTEAYF. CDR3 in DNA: TGTGCCAGCTGCCTCAGAGGGGGCACTGAAGCTTACTTT.

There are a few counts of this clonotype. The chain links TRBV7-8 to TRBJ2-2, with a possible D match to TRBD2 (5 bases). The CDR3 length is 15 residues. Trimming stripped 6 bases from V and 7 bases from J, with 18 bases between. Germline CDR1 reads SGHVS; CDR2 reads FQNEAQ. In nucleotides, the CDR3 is TGTGCCAGCAGTGAAGGCGGGTTATTAGGCGGGGAGCTGTTTTTT. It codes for CASSEGGLLGGELFF.

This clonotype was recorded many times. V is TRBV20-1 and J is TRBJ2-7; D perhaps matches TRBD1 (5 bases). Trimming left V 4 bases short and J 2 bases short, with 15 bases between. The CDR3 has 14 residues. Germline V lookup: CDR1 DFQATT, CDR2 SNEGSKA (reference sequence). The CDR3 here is CSATAGHTTYEQYF. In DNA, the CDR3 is TGCAGTGCTACCGCCGGACACACGACCTACGAGCAGTACTTC.

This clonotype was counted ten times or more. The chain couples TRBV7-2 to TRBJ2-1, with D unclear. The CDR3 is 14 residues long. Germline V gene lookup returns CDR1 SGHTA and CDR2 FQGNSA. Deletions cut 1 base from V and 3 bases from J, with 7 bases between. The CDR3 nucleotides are TGTGCCAGCAGCTTAGATGGGGTCTACAATGAGCAGTTCTTC. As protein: CASSLDGVYNEQFF.

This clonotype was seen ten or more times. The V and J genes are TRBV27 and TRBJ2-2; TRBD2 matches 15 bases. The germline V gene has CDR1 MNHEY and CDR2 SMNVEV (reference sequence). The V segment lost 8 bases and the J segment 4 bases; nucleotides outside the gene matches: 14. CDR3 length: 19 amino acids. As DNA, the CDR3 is TGTGCCAGCTCCCCAGCGGGACTAGCGGGGGGTCCCCTCACCGGGGAGCTGTTTTTT. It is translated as CASSPAGLAGGPLTGELFF.

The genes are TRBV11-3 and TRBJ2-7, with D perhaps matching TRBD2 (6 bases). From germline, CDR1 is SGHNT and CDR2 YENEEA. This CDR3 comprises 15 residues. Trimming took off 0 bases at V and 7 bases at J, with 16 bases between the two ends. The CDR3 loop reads CASSLEGVAVREQYF. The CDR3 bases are TGTGCCAGCAGCTTAGAAGGAGTAGCGGTCCGAGAGCAGTACTTC.